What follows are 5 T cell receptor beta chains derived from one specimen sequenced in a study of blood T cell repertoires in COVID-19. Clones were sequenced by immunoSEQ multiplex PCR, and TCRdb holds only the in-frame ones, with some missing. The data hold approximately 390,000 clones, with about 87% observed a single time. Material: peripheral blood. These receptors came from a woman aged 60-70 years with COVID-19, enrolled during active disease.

The DNA of the CDR3 is TGTGCCAGCAGCGAGTACAGGGTAACTAATGAAAAACTGTTTTTT. It encodes CASSEYRVTNEKLFF. The rearrangement uses TRBV7-2 and TRBJ1-4; possibly TRBD1 for D (6 bases). The V and J ends lost 5 bases and 1 base respectively, with 11 bases between them. Germline CDR1 is SGHTA and CDR2 is FQGNSA. This CDR3 has 15 residues.

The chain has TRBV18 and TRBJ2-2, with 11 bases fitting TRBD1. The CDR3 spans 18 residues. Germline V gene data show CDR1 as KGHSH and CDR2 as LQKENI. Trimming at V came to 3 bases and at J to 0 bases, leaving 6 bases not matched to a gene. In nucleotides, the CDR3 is TGTGCCAGCTCACCGGGACAGGGGGTAGTTTCGAACACCGGGGAGCTGTTTTTT. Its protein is CASSPGQGVVSNTGELFF.

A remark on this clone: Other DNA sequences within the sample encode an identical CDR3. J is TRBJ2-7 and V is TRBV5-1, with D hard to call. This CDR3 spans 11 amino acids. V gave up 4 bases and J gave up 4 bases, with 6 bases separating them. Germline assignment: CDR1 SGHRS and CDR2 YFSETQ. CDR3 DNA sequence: TGCGCCAGCAGCCCCGGGTACGAGCAGTACTTC. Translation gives CASSPGYEQYF.

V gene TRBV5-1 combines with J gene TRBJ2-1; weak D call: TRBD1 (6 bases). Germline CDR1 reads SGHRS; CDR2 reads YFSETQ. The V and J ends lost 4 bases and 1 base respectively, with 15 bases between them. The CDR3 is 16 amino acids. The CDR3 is CASSLKDRPSYNEQFF. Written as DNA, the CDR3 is TGCGCCAGCAGCCTCAAAGACAGGCCGTCCTACAATGAGCAGTTCTTC. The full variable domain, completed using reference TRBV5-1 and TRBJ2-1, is KAGVTQTPRYLIKTRGQQVTLSCSPISGHRSVSWYQQTPGQGLQFLFEYFSETQRNKGNFPGRFSGRQFSNSRSEMNVSTLELGDSALYLCASSLKDRPSYNEQFFGPGTRLTVL.

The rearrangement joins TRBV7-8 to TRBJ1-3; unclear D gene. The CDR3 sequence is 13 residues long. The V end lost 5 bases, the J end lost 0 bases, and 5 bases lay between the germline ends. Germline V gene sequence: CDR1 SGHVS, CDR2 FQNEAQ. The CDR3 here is CASSPFSGNTIYF. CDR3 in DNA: TGTGCCAGCAGCCCGTTCTCTGGAAACACCATATATTTT.